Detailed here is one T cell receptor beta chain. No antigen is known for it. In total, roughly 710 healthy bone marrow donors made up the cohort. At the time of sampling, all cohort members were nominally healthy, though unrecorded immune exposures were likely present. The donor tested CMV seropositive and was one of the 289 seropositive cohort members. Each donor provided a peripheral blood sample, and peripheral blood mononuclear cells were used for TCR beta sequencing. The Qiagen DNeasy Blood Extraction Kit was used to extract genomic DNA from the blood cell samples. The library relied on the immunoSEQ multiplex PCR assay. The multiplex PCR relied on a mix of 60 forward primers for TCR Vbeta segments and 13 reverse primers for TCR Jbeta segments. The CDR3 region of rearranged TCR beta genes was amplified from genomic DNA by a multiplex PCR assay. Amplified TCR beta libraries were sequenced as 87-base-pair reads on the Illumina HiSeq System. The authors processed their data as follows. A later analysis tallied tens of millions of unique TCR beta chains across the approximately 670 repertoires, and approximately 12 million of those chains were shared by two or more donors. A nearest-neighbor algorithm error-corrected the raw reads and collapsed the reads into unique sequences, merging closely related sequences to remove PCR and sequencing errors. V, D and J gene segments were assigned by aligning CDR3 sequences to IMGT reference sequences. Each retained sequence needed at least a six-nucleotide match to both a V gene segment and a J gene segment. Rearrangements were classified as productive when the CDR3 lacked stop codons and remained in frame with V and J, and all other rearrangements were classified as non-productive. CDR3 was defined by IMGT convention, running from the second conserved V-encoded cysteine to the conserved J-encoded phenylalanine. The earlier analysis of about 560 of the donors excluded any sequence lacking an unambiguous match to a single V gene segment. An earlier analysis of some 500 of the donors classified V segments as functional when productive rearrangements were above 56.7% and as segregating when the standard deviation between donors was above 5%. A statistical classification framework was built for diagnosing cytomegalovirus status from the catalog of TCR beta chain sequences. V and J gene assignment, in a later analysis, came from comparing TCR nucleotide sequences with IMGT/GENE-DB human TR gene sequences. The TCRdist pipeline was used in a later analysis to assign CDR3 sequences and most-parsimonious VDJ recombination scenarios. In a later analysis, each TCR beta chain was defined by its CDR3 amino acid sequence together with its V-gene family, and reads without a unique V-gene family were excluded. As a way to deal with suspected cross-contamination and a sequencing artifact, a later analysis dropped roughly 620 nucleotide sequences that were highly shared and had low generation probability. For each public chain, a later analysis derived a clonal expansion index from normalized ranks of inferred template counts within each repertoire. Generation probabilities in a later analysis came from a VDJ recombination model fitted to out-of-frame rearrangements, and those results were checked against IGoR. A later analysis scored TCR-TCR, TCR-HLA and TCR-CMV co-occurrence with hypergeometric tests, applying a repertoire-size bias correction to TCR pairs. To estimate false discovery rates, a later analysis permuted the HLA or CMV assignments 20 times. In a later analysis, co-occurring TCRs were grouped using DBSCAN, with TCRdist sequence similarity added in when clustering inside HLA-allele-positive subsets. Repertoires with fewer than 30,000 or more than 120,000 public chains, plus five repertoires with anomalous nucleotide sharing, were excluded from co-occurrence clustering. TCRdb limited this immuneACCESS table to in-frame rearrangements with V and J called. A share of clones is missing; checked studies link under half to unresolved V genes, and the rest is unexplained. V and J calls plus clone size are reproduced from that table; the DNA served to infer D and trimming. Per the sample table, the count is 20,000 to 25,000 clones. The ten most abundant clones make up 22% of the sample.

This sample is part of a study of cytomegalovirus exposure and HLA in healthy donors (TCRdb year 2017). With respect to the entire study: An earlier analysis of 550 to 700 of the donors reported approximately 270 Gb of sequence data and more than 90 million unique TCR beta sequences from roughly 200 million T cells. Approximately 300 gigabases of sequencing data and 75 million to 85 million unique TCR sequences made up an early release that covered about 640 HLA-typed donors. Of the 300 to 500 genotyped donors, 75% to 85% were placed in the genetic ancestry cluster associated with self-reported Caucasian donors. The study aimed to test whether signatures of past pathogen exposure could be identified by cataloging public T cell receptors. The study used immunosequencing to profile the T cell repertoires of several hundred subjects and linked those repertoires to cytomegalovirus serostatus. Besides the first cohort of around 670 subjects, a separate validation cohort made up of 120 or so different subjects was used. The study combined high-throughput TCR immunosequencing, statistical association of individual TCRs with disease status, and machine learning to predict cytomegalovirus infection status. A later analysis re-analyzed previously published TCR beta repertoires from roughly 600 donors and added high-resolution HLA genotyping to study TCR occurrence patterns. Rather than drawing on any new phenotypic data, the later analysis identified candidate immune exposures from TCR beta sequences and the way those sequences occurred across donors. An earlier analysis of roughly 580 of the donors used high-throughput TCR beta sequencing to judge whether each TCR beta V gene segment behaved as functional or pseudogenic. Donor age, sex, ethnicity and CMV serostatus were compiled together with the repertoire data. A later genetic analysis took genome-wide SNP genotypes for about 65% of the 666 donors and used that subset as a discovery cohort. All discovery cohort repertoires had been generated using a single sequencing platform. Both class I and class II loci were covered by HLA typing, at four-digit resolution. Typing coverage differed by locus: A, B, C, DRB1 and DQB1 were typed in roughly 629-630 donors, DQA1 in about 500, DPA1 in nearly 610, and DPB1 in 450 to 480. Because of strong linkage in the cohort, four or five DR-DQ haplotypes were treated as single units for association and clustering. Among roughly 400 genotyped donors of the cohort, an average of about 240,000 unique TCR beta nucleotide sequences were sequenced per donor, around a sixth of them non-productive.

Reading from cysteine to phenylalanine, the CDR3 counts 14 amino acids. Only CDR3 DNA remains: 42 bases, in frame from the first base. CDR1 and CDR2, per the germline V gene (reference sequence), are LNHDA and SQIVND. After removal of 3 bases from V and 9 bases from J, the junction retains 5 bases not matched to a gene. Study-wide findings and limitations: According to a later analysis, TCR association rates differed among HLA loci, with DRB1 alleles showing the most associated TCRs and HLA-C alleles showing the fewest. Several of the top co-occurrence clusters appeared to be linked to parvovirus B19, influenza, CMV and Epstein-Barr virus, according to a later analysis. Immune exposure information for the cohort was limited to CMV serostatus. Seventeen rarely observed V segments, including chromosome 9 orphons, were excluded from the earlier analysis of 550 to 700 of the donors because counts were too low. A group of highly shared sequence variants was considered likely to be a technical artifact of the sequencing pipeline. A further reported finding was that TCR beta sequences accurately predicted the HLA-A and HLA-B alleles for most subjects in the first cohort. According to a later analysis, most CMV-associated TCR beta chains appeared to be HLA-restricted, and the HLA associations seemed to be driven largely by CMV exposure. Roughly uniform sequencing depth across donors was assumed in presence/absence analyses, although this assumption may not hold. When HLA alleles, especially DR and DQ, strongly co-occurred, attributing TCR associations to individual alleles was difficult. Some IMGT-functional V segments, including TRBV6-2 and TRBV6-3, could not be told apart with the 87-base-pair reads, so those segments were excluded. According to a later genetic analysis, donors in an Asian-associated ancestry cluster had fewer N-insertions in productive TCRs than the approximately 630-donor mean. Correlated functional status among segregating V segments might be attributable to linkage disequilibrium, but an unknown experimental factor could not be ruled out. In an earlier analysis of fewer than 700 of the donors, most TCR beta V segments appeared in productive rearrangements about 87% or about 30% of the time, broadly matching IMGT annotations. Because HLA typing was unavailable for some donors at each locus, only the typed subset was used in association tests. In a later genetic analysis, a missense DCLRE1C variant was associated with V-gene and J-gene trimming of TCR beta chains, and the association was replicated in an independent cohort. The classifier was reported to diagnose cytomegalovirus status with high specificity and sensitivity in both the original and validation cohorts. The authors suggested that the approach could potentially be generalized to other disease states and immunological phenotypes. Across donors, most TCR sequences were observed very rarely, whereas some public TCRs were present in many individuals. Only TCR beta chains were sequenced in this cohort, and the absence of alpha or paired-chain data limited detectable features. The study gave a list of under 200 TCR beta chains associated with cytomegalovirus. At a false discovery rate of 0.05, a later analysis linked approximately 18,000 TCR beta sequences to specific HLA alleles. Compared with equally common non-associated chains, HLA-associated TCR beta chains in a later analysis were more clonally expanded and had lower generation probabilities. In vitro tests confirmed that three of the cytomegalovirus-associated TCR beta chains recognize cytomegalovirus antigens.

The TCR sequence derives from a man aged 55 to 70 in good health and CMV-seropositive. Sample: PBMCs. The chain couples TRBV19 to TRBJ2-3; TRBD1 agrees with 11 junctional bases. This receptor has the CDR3 CASSMDRGLFTQYF. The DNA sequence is TGTGCCAGTAGTATGGACAGGGGGCTTTTCACGCAGTATTTT.